The sequence of this T cell receptor (beta chain) was determined in a study of CD8 T cells in ankylosing spondylitis. Whole-study findings and limits: Some motif variants had been reported before (in reactive arthritis synovial fluid and blood). Disease-linked clones displayed a CD8+ phenotype and appeared relatively rarely in peripheral blood. Reportedly, matched ankylosing spondylitis synovial fluid was significantly enriched for disease-linked clones. Ankylosing spondylitis blood seemed to carry a telltale TCR beta motif made of eight or nine highly homologous variants.

The authors made TCR beta libraries by quantitative 5'-RACE with molecular barcodes. MiXCR was run by TCRdb on the 5' RACE reads, yielding one entry per CDR3 protein. The sample lists about 500,000 distinct CDR3 sequences, 5.3% occurring once. This clonotype was observed many times. Antigen: not known. There are 15 residues in the CDR3. Trimming took off 0 bases at V and 0 bases at J, with 9 bases between the two ends. From germline, CDR1 is SGHRS and CDR2 YFSETQ. The chain is built from TRBV5-1 and TRBJ1-1; D not resolved. The sample was blood, either unsorted or a sorted T cell fraction (not recorded which). This clonotype originated in a male donor with ankylosing spondylitis. CDR3 in DNA: TGCGCCAGCAGCTTGGGAGGGTGGTTGAACACTGAAGCTTTCTTT. Protein sequence: CASSLGGWLNTEAFF.